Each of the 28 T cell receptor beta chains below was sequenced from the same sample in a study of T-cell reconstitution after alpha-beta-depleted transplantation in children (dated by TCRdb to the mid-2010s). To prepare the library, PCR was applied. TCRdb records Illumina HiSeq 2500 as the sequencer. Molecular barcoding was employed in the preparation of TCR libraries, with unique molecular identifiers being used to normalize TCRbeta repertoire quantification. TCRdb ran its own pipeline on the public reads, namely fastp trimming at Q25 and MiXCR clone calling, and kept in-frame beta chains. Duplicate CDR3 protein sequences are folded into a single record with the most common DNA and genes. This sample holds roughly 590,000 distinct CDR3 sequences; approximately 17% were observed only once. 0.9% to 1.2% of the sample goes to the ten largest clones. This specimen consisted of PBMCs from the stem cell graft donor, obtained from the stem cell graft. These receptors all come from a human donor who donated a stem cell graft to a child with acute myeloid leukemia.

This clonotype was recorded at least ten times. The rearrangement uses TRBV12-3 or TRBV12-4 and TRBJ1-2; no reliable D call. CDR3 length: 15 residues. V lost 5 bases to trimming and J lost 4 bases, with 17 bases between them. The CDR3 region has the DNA TGTGCCAGCAGTCCGATCGGAAGGACGACCTATGGCTACACCTTC. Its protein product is CASSPIGRTTYGYTF.

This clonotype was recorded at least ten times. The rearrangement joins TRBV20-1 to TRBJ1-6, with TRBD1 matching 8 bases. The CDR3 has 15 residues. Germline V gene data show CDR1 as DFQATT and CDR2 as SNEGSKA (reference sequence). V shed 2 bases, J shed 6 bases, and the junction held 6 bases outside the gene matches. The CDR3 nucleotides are TGCAGTGCTAGACCCGGGACAGGAACTAATTCACCCCTCCACTTT. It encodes CSARPGTGTNSPLHF.

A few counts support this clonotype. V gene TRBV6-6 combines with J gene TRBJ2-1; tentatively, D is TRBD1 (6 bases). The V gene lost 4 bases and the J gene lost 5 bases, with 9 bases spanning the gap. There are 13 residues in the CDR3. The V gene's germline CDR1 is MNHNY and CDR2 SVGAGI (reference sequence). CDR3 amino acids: CASSFGTHNEQFF. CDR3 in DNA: TGTGCCAGCAGTTTCGGGACACACAATGAGCAGTTCTTC.

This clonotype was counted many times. The CDR3 region has the DNA TGCAGTGCTAGACCCGCGGCCGTCTCGAACACCGGGGAGCTGTTTTTT. Protein product: CSARPAAVSNTGELFF. The chain combines TRBV20-1 with TRBJ2-2; D is unclear. This CDR3 comprises 16 residues. Germline V CDR1 and CDR2: DFQATT, SNEGSKA (reference sequence). V shed 2 bases and J shed 0 bases, with 13 bases lying between them.

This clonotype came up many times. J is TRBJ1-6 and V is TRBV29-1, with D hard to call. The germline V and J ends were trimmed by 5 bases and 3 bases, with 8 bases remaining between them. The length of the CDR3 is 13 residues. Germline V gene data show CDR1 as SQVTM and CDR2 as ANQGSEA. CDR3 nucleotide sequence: TGCAGCGTTATGGCAAACTATAATTCACCCCTCCACTTT. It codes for CSVMANYNSPLHF.

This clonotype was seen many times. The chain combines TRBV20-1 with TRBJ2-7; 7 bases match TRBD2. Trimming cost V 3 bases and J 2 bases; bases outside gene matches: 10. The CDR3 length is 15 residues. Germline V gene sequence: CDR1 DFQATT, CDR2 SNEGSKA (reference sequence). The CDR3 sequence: CSASALRGLPYEQYF. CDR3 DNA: TGCAGTGCTAGTGCCCTTCGGGGACTACCCTACGAGCAGTACTTC.

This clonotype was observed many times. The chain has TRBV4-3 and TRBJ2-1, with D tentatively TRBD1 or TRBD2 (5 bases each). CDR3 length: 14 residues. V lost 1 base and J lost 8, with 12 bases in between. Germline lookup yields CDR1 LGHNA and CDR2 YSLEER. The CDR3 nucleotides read TGCGCCAGCAGCCAAGGATATTGGGACGATGAGCAGTTCTTC. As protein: CASSQGYWDDEQFF.

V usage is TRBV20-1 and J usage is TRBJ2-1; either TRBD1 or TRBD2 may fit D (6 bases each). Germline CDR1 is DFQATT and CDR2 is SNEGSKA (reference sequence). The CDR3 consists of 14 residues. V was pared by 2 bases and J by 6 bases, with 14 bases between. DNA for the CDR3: TGCAGTGCTAGATATTTGGGGGGCGGCAATGAGCAGTTCTTC. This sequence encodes CSARYLGGGNEQFF.

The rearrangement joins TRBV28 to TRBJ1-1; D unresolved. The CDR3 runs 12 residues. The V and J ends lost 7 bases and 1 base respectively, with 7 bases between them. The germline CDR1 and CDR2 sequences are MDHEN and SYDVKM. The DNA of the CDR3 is TGTGCCAGCAAAAGCGGGAACACTGAAGCTTTCTTT. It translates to CASKSGNTEAFF.

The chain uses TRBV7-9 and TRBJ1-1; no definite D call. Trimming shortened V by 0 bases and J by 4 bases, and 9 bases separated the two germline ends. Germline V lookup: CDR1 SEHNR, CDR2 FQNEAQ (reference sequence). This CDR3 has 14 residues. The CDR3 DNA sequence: TGTGCCAGCAGCTTAGCGGAGGTTGGCACTGAAGCTTTCTTT. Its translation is CASSLAEVGTEAFF.

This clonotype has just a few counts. The CDR3 spells CASTLDRSRNNEQFF. DNA for the CDR3: TGTGCCAGCACCCTGGACAGGAGTAGGAACAATGAGCAGTTCTTC. The chain employs TRBV7-2 and TRBJ2-1, with 7 bases matching TRBD1. The CDR3 loop spans 15 amino acids. The germline CDR1 and CDR2 sequences are SGHTA and FQGNSA. J was trimmed by 5 bases and V by 7 bases; bases with no gene match: 11.

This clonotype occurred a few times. The CDR3 DNA reads TGTGCCAGCAGCTTAGGTTTCAGGCGCACAGATACGCAGTATTTT. Amino acids: CASSLGFRRTDTQYF. The chain links TRBV7-6 to TRBJ2-3, with D hard to call. Germline V lookup: CDR1 SGHVS, CDR2 FNYEAQ. Trimming pared 1 base from V and 1 base from J, leaving 9 bases between. The CDR3 is 15 residues long.

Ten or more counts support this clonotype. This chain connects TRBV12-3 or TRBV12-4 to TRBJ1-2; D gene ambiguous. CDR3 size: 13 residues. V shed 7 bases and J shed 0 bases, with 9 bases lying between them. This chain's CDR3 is CASTLLTNYGYTF. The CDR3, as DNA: TGTGCCAGCACCCTCCTAACTAACTATGGCTACACCTTC.

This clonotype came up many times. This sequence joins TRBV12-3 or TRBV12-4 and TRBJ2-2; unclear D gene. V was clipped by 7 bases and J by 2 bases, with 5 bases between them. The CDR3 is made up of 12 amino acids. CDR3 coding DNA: TGTGCCAGCACCCTAAACACCGGGGAGCTGTTTTTT. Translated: CASTLNTGELFF.

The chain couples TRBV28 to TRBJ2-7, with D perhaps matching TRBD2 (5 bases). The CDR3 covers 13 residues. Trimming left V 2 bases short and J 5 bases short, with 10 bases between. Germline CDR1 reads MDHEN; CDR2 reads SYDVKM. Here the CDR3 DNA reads TGTGCCAGCAGTTTACCGGGGTGGGACGAGCAGTACGTC. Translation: CASSLPGWDEQYV.

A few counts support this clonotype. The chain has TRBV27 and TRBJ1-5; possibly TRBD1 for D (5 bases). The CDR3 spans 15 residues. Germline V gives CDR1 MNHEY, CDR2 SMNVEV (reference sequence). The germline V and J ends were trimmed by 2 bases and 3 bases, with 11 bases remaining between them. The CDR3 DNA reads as TGTGCCAGCAGTTTAAATCCAGGGACCAATCAGCCCCAGCATTTT. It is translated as CASSLNPGTNQPQHF.

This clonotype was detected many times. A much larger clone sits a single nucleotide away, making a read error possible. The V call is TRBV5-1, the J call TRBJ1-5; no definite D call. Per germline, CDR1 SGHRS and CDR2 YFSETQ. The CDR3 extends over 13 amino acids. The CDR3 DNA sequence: TGTGCCAGCAGTTTACATAGCAATCAGCCCCAGCATTTT. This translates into CASSLHSNQPQHF. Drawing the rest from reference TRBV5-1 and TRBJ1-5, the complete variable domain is KAGVTQTPRYLIKTRGQQVTLSCSPISGHRSVSWYQQTPGQGLQFLFEYFSETQRNKGNFPGRFSGRQFSNSRSEMNVSTLELGDSALYLCASSLHSNQPQHFGDGTRLSIL.

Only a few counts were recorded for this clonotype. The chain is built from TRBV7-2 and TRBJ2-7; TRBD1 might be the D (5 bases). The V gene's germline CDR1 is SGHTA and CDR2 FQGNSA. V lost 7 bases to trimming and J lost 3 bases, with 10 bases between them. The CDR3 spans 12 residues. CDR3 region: CASTEGVYEQYF. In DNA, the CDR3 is TGTGCCAGCACCGAAGGGGTCTACGAGCAGTACTTC. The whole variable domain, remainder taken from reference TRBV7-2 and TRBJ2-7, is GAGVSQSPSNKVTEKGKDVELRCDPISGHTALYWYRQSLGQGLEFLIYFQGNSAPDKSGLPSDRFSAERTGGSVSTLTIQRTQQEDSAVYLCASTEGVYEQYFGPGTRLTVT.

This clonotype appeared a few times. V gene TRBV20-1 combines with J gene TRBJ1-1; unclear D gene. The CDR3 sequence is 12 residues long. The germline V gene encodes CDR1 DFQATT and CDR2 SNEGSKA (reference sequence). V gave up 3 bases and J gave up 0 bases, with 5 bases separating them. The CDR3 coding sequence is TGCAGTGCTAGTAATTTGAACACTGAAGCTTTCTTT. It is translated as CSASNLNTEAFF.

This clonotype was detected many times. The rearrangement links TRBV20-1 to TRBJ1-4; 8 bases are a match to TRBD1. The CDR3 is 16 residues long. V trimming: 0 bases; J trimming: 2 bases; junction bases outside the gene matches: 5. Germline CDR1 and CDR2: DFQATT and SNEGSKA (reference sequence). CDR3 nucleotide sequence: TGCAGTGCTAGAGACCTTCGGACAGGGACTAATGAAAAACTGTTTTTT. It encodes CSARDLRTGTNEKLFF.

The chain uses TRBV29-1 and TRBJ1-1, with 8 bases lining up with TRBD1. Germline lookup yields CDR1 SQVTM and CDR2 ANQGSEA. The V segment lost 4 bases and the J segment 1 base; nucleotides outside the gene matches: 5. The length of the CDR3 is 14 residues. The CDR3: CSVAAGTGNTEAFF. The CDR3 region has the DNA TGCAGCGTTGCTGCCGGGACAGGGAACACTGAAGCTTTCTTT.

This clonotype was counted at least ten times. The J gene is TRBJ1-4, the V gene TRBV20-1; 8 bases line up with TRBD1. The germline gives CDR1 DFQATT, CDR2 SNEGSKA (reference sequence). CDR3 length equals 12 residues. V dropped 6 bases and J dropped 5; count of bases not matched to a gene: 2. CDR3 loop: CSARTGNEKLFF. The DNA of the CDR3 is TGCAGTGCAAGGACAGGGAATGAAAAACTGTTTTTT.

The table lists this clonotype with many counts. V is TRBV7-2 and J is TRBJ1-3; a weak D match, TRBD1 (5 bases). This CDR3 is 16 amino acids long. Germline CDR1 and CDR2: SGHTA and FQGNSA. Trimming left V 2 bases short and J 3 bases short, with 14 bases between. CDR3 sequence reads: CASSLSGGTGGNTIYF. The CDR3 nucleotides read TGTGCCAGCAGCTTAAGCGGGGGAACCGGTGGAAACACCATATATTTT.

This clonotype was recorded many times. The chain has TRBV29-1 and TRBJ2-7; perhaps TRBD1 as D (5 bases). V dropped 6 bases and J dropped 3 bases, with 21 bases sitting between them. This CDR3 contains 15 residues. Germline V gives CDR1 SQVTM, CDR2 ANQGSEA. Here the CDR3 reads CSVTVAGLPFYEQYF. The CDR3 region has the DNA TGCAGCGTCACAGTGGCAGGGCTCCCCTTCTACGAGCAGTACTTC.

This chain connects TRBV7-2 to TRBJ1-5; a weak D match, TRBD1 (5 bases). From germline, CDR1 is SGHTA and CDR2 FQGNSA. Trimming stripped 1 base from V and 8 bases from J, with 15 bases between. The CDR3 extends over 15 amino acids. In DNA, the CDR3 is TGTGCCAGCAGCTTAGGGGTAGGGGTCAGGGAGCCCCAGCATTTT. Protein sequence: CASSLGVGVREPQHF.

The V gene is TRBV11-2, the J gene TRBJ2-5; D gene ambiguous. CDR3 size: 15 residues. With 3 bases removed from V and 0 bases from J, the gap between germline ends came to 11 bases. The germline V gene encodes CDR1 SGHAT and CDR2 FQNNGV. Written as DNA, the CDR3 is TGTGCCAGCAGCTTCACCAGGACCGACCAAGAGACCCAGTACTTC. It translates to CASSFTRTDQETQYF.

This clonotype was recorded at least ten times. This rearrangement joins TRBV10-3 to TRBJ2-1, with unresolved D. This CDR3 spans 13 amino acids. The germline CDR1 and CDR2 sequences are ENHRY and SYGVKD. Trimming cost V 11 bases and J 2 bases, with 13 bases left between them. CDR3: CAVLGATYNEQFF. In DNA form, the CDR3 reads TGTGCCGTGCTTGGAGCCACCTACAATGAGCAGTTCTTC.

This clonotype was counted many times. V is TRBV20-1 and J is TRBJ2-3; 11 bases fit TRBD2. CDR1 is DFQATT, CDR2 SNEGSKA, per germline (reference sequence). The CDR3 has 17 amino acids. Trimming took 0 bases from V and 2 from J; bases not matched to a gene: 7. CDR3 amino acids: CSARDRLAGHFTDTQYF. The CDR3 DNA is TGCAGTGCTAGAGATCGACTAGCGGGACATTTCACAGATACGCAGTATTTT.